The following is a T cell receptor beta chain sequence with its context. No antigen is known for it. The record has no base qualities; no much larger clone is one base away. Inclusive of the bounding cysteine and phenylalanine, the CDR3 is 15 residues long. Kept here is only the CDR3 DNA, which spans 45 bases and is read in frame from base 1. Trimming leaves V shorter by 4 bases and J shorter by 0 bases, with the junction holding 6 bases beyond the gene matches. CDR1 SGHTA and CDR2 FQGNSA are derived from the germline V gene. RNA was extracted using the RNeasy kit, and about 0.5 to 1 ug of the RNA was reverse transcribed with random hexamers. The immunoSEQ multiplex PCR assay, which covers 54 Vbeta and 13 Jbeta segments, was used to amplify TCR beta CDR3 regions. To correct PCR amplification bias, a synthetic template baseline was used for both primer optimization and computational correction. In the source study's methods: Reads were annotated to V, D and J genes according to IMGT and were analyzed with immunoSEQ Analyzer, with only productive sequences retained. Clonality was calculated as one minus the Shannon entropy normalized by log2 of the number of productive unique sequences. For each patient and control, public and private clones were evaluated among the 100 most prevalent clones. Clones were defined as Susac-specific if absent from the healthy and MS cohorts, from more than 900 published viral clones and from other ImmuneACCESS disease sequences. Starting from the raw public reads, TCRdb applied fastp trimming at Q25, assembled clones with MiXCR and retained in-frame beta chains. When rows share a CDR3 protein, they turn into one entry using the most common DNA and genes. TCRdb assigned the V and J calls; the authors' analysis was not used. A total of 130,000 or so distinct CDR3 sequences appear in this sample, less than 95% of them only once. More than 0.095% of the sample goes to the ten largest clones.

The sample is drawn from a study of CD8 T cells in Susac syndrome (dated by TCRdb to between 2018 and 2021). In terms of the full investigation: Repertoire sequencing was used to test whether CD8+ T cell activation and differentiation in Susac syndrome was antigen driven.

Findings and caveats that apply to the study as a whole: The number of individuals in the TCR sequencing and HLA analysis was recognized as being relatively small.

Peripheral blood CD8+ and CD4+ T cells from healthy donors, Susac syndrome patients and multiple sclerosis patients were profiled by high-throughput TCR beta sequencing. The healthy donors served as controls matched for age and sex. CD8+ TEMRA cells were enriched by FACS, while bulk CD8+ and CD4+ T cells were purified by magnetic negative isolation. Blood was collected in EDTA tubes and processed within 24 hours, with PBMCs isolated through density gradient centrifugation. PBMCs intended for TCR sequencing were frozen in liquid nitrogen and were later thawed in a 37 degrees C water bath. A purity of at least 90% was achieved for sorted or isolated CD4+, CD8+ and CD8+ TEMRA cells.

Sequencing was carried out using CD4+ T cells from PBMCs. The TCR originated in a human donor in good health. The rearranged chain carries TRBV7-2 and TRBJ2-7; 7 junctional bases match TRBD1. CDR3 region: CASSSLDRSSYEQYF. Here is the DNA: TGTGCCAGCAGCTCCCTGGACAGGAGCTCCTACGAGCAGTACTTC.